This TCR beta chain was sequenced during a study of blood T cell repertoires in COVID-19. Assay: immunoSEQ multiplex PCR; the TCRdb copy retains only in-frame clones and omits some. The table has 110,000 to 150,000 clones, around four fifths seen once. V gave up 5 bases and J gave up 6 bases; unmatched junction bases: 11. The CDR3 contains 16 residues. Looked up from germline, CDR1 is SEHNR and CDR2 is FQNEAQ (reference sequence). Cohorts were assigned according to the clinical history that participants reported. The sequenced sample was PBMCs or T cells enriched from blood (not recorded which). This TCR was recovered from a woman aged 45-65 years who had recovered from COVID-19. The V and J genes are TRBV7-9 and TRBJ1-1, with TRBD1 matching 11 bases. DNA for the CDR3: TGTGCCAGCAGCGACCAGGACAGGGGGCGCGGCTCTGAAGCTTTCTTT. Protein product: CASSDQDRGRGSEAFF.